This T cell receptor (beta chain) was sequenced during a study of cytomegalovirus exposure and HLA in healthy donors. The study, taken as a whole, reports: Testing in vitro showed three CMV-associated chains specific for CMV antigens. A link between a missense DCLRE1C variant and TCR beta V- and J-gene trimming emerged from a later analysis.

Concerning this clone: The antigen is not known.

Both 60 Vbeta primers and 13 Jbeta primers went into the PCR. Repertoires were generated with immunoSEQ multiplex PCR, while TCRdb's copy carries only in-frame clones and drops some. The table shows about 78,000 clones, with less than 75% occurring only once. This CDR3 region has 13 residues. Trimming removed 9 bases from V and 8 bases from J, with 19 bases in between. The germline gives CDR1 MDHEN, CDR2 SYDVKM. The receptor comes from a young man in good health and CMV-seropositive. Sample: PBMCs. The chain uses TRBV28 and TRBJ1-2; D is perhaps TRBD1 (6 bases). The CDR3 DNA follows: TGTGCCAGTCAAATTGGGGGCTCAGTCGGCTACACCTTC. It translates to CASQIGGSVGYTF.